The entry below describes one TCR beta chain. Antigen unknown. The data were produced by immunoSEQ multiplex PCR, yet TCRdb's version contains in-frame clones alone and is incomplete. The repertoire holds about 30,000 clones, roughly nine tenths seen once, with around 5.9% in the top ten. The record originates from a study of T cells in localized non-small cell lung cancer. Study results and limitations: Median detection of top 100 tumor clones in adjacent lung was about 60 clones. A single tumor region was sequenced, leaving heterogeneity possible.

Germline V lookup: CDR1 ENHRY, CDR2 SYGVKD. V was pared by 9 bases and J by 4 bases, with 15 bases between. The CDR3 spans 13 residues. The sequence was obtained from a man aged 35-69 years with stage II lung adenocarcinoma. Sequenced material: PBMCs, taken before any cancer treatment. This chain joins TRBV10-3 and TRBJ1-2, with TRBD1 as a possible D gene (6 bases). This CDR3 reads CAIETGSGYGYTF. CDR3 in DNA: TGTGCCATTGAAACAGGGAGCGGCTATGGCTACACCTTC.